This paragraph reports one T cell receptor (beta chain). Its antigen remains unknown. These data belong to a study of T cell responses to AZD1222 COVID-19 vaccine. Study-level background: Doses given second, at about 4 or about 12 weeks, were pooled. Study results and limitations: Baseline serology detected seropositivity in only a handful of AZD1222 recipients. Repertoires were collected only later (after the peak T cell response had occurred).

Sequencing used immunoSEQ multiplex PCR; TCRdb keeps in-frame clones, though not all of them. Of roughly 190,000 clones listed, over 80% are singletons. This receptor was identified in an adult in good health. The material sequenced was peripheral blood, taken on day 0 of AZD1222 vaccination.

The DNA for the CDR3 is TGTGCCAGCAGCCAAGGACAGCCACACACCATATATTTT. Its protein is CASSQGQPHTIYF. The V gene is TRBV9, the J gene TRBJ1-3, with a tentative D call TRBD1 (6 bases). This CDR3 region has 13 residues. Germline V gives CDR1 SGDLS, CDR2 YYNGEE. V was clipped by 4 bases and J by 8 bases, with 13 bases between them.